Each of the 3 T cell receptor beta chains below was sequenced from the same sample in a study of control samples from healthy donors and cancer patients. Sequencing used immunoSEQ multiplex PCR; TCRdb keeps in-frame clones, though not all of them. The sample records some 120,000 clones, roughly 86% being singletons. The sample was blood. These receptors were taken from a man between 60 and 75 years old in good health.

The CDR3 is CASSFHAGGEQYF. The DNA for the CDR3 is TGTGCCAGCAGCTTTCATGCAGGGGGCGAGCAGTACTTC. This sequence joins TRBV7-3 and TRBJ2-7; TRBD1 matches 7 bases. Germline V gene lookup returns CDR1 SGHTA and CDR2 FQGTGA. Trimming at V came to 3 bases and at J to 6 bases, leaving 5 bases not matched to a gene. This CDR3 contains 13 residues. Drawing the rest from reference TRBV7-3 and TRBJ2-7, the complete variable domain is GAGVSQTPSNKVTEKGKYVELRCDPISGHTALYWYRQSLGQGPEFLIYFQGTGAADDSGLPNDRFFAVRPEGSVSTLKIQRTERGDSAVYLCASSFHAGGEQYFGPGTRLTVT.

The rearrangement uses TRBV4-1 and TRBJ1-5; D is possibly TRBD1 (6 bases). V was shortened by 2 bases and J by 3 bases, with 14 bases between the two germline ends. The germline V gene encodes CDR1 MGHRA and CDR2 YSYEKL. The CDR3 has 16 residues. This chain's CDR3 is CASSQYTGFNNQPQHF. Written as DNA, the CDR3 is TGCGCCAGCAGCCAATATACAGGGTTTAACAATCAGCCCCAGCATTTT.

This rearrangement joins TRBV19 to TRBJ2-5; the match to TRBD1 covers 12 bases. CDR3 size: 18 residues. Per the germline V gene, CDR1 is LNHDA and CDR2 is SQIVND (reference sequence). The V and J ends lost 3 bases and 0 bases, in that order; junction bases with no gene match: 8. CDR3 coding DNA: TGTGCCAGTAGTATGACGAGGGGGACAGGGGGCCACCAAGAGACCCAGTACTTC. Amino acid sequence: CASSMTRGTGGHQETQYF.